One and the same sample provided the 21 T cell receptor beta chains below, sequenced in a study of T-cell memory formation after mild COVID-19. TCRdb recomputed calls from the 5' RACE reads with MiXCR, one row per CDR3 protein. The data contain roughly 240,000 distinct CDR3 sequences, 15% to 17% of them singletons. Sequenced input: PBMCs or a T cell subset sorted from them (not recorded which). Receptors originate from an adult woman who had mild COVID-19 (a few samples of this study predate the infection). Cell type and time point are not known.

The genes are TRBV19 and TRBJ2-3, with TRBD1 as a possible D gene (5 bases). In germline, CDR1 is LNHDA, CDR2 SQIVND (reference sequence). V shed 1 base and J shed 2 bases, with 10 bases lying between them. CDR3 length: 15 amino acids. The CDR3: CASSIARGHTDTQYF. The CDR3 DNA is TGTGCCAGTAGTATAGCAAGGGGTCACACAGATACGCAGTATTTT.

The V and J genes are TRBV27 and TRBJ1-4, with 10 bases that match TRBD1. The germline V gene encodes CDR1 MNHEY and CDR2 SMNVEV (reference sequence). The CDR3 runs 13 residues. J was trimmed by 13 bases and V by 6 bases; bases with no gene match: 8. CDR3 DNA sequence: TGTGCCAGCAGGTCGGGACAGGGGACAGGACTGTTTTTT. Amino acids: CASRSGQGTGLFF.

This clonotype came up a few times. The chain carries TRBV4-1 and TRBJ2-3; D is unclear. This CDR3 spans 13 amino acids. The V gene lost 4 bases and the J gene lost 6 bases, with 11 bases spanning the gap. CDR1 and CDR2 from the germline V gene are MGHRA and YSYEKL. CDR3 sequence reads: CASSPLQRDTQYF. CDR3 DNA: TGCGCCAGCAGCCCCCTCCAAAGGGATACGCAGTATTTT.

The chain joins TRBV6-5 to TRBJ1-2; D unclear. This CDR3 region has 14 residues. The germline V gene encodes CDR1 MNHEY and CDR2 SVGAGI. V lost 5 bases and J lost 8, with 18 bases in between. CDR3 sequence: CASSSYRRAGGYTF. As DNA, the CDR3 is TGTGCCAGCAGTAGTTATCGACGGGCGGGGGGCTACACCTTC.

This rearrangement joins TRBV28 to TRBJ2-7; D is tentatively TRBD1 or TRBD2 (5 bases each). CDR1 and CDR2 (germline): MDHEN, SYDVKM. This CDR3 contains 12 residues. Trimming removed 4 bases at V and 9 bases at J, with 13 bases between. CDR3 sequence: CASSSGPPRQYF. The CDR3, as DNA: TGTGCCAGCAGTTCGGGACCTCCGAGGCAGTACTTC. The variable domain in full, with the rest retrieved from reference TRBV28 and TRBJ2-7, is DVKVTQSSRYLVKRTGEKVFLECVQDMDHENMFWYRQDPGLGLRLIYFSYDVKMKEKGDIPEGYSVSREKKERFSLILESASTNQTSMYLCASSSGPPRQYFGPGTRLTVT.

The chain's CDR3 is CASSPVASGYYNEQFF. CDR3 in DNA: TGTGCCAGCAGCCCCGTGGCTAGCGGGTACTACAATGAGCAGTTCTTC. The chain uses TRBV9 and TRBJ2-1; 8 bases align to TRBD2. The V gene's germline CDR1 is SGDLS and CDR2 YYNGEE. This CDR3 spans 16 amino acids. V lost 4 bases, J lost 3 bases, and 9 bases stayed unmatched.

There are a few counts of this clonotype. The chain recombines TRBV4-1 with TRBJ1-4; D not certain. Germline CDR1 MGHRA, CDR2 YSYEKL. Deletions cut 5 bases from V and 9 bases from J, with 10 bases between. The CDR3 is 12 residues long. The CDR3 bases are TGCGCCAGCAGCAAAGGAGGAAAAAAACTGTTTTTT. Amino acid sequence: CASSKGGKKLFF.

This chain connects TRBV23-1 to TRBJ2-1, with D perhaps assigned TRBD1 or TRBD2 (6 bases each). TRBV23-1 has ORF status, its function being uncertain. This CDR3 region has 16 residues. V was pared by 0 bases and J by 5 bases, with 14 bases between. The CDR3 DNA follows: TGCGCCAGCAGTCAATCGTGGAGGGGGAAGAACAATGAGCAGTTCTTC. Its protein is CASSQSWRGKNNEQFF.

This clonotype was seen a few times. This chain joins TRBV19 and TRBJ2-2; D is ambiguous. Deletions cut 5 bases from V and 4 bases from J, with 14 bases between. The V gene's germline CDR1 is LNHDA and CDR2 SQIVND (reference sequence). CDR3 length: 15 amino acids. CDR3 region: CASSLVGQRTGELFF. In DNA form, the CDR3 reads TGTGCCAGTAGTTTGGTCGGGCAGCGCACCGGGGAGCTGTTTTTT.

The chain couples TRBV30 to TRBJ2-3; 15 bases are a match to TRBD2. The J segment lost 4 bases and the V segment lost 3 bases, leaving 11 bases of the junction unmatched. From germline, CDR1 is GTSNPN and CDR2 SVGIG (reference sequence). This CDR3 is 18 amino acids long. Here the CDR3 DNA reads TGTGCCTGGAGCGCGGCGGGACTAGCGGGGGGAGGGCCAGATACGCAGTATTTT. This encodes CAWSAAGLAGGGPDTQYF.

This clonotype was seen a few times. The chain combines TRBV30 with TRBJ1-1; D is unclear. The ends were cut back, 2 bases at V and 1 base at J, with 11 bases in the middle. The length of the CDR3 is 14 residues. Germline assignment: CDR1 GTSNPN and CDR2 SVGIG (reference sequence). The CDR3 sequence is CAWSIGPKNTEAFF. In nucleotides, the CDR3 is TGTGCCTGGAGTATTGGCCCGAAGAACACTGAAGCTTTCTTT.

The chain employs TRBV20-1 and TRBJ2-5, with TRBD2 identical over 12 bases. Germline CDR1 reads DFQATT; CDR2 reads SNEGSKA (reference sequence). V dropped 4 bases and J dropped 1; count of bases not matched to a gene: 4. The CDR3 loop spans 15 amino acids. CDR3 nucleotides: TGCAGTGCTATTACTAGCGGGAGGACCCAAGAGACCCAGTACTTC. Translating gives CSAITSGRTQETQYF.

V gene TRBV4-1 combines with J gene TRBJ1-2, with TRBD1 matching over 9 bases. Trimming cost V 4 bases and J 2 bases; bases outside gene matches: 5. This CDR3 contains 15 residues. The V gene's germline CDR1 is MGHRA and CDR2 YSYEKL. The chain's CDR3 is CASSLRQGGNYGYTF. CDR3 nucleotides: TGCGCCAGCAGCCTTAGACAGGGGGGGAACTATGGCTACACCTTC.

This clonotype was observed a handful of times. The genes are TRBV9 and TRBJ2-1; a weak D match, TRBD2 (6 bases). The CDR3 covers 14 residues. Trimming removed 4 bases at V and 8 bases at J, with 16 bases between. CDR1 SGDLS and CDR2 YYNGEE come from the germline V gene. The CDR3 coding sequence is TGTGCCAGCAGCTCTCGACTAGGATGGGATGAGCAGTTCTTC. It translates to CASSSRLGWDEQFF.

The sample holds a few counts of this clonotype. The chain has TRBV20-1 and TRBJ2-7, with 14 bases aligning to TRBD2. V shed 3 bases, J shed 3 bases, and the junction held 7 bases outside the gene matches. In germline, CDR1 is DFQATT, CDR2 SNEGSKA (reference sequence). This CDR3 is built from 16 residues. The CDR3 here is CSARVTSGRAHYEQYF. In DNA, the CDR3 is TGCAGTGCTAGGGTGACTAGCGGGAGGGCCCACTACGAGCAGTACTTC.

The CDR3 is CSARNPGGGGDTEAFF. CDR3 nucleotides: TGCAGTGCTAGAAACCCAGGGGGAGGAGGAGACACTGAAGCTTTCTTT. The rearrangement joins TRBV20-1 to TRBJ1-1; 7 bases agree with TRBD1. The CDR3 sequence is 16 residues long. CDR1 DFQATT and CDR2 SNEGSKA come from the germline V gene (reference sequence). J gave up 3 bases and V 2 bases, and 12 bases lay outside the gene matches.

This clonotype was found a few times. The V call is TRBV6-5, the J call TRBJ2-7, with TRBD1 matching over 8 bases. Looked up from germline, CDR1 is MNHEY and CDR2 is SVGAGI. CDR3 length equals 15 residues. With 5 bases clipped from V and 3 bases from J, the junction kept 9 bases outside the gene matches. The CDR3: CASSISSGTGYEQYF. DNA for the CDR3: TGTGCCAGCAGTATTTCCTCCGGGACAGGCTACGAGCAGTACTTC.

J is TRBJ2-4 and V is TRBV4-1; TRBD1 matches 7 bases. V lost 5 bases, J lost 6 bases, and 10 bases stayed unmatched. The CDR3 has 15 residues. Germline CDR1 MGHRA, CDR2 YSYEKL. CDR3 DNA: TGCGCCAGCAGCGTACGGACCGGGACAGCAAACATTCAGTACTTC. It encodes CASSVRTGTANIQYF.

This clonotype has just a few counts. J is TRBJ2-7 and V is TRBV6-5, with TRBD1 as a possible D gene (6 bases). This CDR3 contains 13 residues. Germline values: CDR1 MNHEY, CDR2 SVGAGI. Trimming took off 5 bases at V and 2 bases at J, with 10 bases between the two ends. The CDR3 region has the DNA TGTGCCAGCAGTGAACAGGGACCCTACGAGCAGTACTTC. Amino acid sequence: CASSEQGPYEQYF.

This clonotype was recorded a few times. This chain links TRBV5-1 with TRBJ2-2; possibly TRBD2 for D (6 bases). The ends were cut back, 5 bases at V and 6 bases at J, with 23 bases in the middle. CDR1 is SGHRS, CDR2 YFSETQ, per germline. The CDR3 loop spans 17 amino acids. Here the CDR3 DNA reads TGCGCCAGCAGAGGAACTAGTGGGGCCCAGCGGGCCGGGGAGCTGTTTTTT. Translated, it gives CASRGTSGAQRAGELFF. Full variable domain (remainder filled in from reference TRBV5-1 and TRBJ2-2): KAGVTQTPRYLIKTRGQQVTLSCSPISGHRSVSWYQQTPGQGLQFLFEYFSETQRNKGNFPGRFSGRQFSNSRSEMNVSTLELGDSALYLCASRGTSGAQRAGELFFGEGSRLTVL.

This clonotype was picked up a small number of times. This CDR3 reads CASRATGTGRTEAFF. The CDR3 DNA follows: TGTGCCAGCAGAGCCACCGGGACAGGGAGGACTGAAGCTTTCTTT. V usage is TRBV7-9 and J usage is TRBJ1-1; 9 positions match TRBD1. Per the germline V gene, CDR1 is SEHNR and CDR2 is FQNEAQ (reference sequence). The CDR3 runs to 15 residues. V shed 6 bases, J shed 5 bases, and the junction held 10 bases outside the gene matches.